This T cell receptor (beta chain) is drawn from a study of blood T cell repertoires in COVID-19. Study-level background: The United States, Italy and Spain provided the acute and convalescent COVID-19 samples.

Assay used: immunoSEQ multiplex PCR; TCRdb lists only in-frame clones, some missing. The data hold some 260,000 clones, with under 90% observed a single time. This CDR3 contains 20 residues. The chain combines TRBV21-1 with TRBJ1-4; the table's D call, TRBD1, was not checked against the DNA. TRBV21-1 is a known pseudogene. This TCR was recovered from a woman aged 18-29 years with acute or convalescent COVID-19. Material for sequencing was peripheral blood. The CDR3 DNA follows: TGTGCCAGCAGCAAAGTCGAAACTTTGGGGGCAGGGGGCGATAATGAAAAACTGTTTTTT. Protein product: CASSKVETLGAGGDNEKLFF.